The 27 T cell receptor beta chains below come from one sample, sequenced in a study of PD-L1 blockade in urothelial cancer. The method was immunoSEQ multiplex PCR; TCRdb's version includes in-frame clones alone and lacks a portion of them. The table shows just over 35,000 clones, with roughly 36% occurring only once. Sequenced material: tumor tissue, taken before atezolizumab (anti-PD-L1) treatment. These receptors all stem from a man aged 55-75 years with urothelial cancer.

The gene calls are TRBV4-1 and TRBJ1-4; D possibly corresponds to TRBD1 (6 bases). Germline V gene sequence: CDR1 MGHRA, CDR2 YSYEKL. CDR3 size: 16 residues. Trimming shortened V by 9 bases and J by 2 bases, and 19 bases separated the two germline ends. The CDR3 region is CASRIQGIGTNEKLFF. Here the CDR3 DNA reads TGCGCCAGTCGGATACAGGGAATAGGCACTAATGAAAAACTGTTTTTT.

This chain connects TRBV5-1 to TRBJ2-1; 8 nucleotides line up with TRBD2. The CDR3 contains 15 residues. The V and J ends lost 5 bases and 7 bases, in that order; junction bases with no gene match: 11. Germline CDR1 is SGHRS and CDR2 is YFSETQ. CDR3 amino acids: CASRPSGRGVNEQFF. The CDR3, as DNA: TGCGCCAGCAGACCGAGCGGGAGAGGGGTGAATGAGCAGTTCTTC. The whole variable domain, remainder taken from reference TRBV5-1 and TRBJ2-1, is KAGVTQTPRYLIKTRGQQVTLSCSPISGHRSVSWYQQTPGQGLQFLFEYFSETQRNKGNFPGRFSGRQFSNSRSEMNVSTLELGDSALYLCASRPSGRGVNEQFFGPGTRLTVL.

V and J are TRBV6-8 and TRBJ2-7; D is undetermined. The germline CDR1 and CDR2 sequences are MNHGY and SAAAGT. V was cut by 4 bases and J by 6 bases, with 13 bases left in between. This CDR3 is built from 13 residues. The CDR3 region has the DNA TGTGCCAGCAGTTTTGGGCTTGAAGGCGAGCAGTACTTC. As protein: CASSFGLEGEQYF.

The V gene is TRBV5-1, the J gene TRBJ2-2; D is perhaps TRBD2 (6 bases). V lost 0 bases and J 6 bases, leaving 9 bases between the germline ends. This CDR3 has 14 amino acids. CDR1 and CDR2 (germline): SGHRS, YFSETQ. In DNA form, the CDR3 reads TGCGCCAGCAGCTTGGGATCGGGGGCCGGGGAGCTGTTTTTT. Residues: CASSLGSGAGELFF.

In this sample, this clone turned up many times. V and J are TRBV11-3 and TRBJ2-3; 7 nucleotides match TRBD1. V lost 3 bases, J lost 4 bases, and 7 bases stayed unmatched. The CDR3 has 15 residues. Germline V CDR1 and CDR2: SGHNT, YENEEA. CDR3 nucleotides: TGTGCCAGCAGCTTGCCTCGACAGGGATCAGATACGCAGTATTTT. Its translation: CASSLPRQGSDTQYF.

The chain has TRBV18 and TRBJ2-2; D is perhaps TRBD2 (6 bases). This CDR3 is built from 15 residues. Trimming took 0 bases from V and 4 from J, leaving 9 bases between them. Germline loops: CDR1 KGHSH, CDR2 LQKENI. CDR3 bases: TGTGCCAGCTCACCACCGGGACTTGGCACCGGGGAGCTGTTTTTT. It yields the protein CASSPPGLGTGELFF.

This clone showed up just a few times. This chain uses TRBV12-5 with TRBJ1-2; D might be TRBD1 (5 bases). The germline V gene has CDR1 LGHNT and CDR2 FRNRAP. This CDR3 spans 14 amino acids. The CDR3 DNA follows: TGTGCCAGTCGACTGGGGGGATCCGACTATGGCTACACCTTC. This translates into CASRLGGSDYGYTF.

This clone turned up a few times. J is TRBJ1-1 and V is TRBV11-3; D unresolved. CDR1 is SGHNT, CDR2 YENEEA, per germline. The germline V and J ends were trimmed by 5 bases and 7 bases, with 17 bases remaining between them. The CDR3 contains 14 residues. CDR3 residues: CASSKGPGLFEAFF. CDR3 bases: TGTGCCAGCAGCAAAGGGCCCGGGCTCTTTGAAGCTTTCTTT.

This clone was found a few times. The chain couples TRBV11-3 to TRBJ2-3; perhaps TRBD2 as D (6 bases). The CDR3 spans 16 residues. The ends were cut back, 0 bases at V and 7 bases at J, with 17 bases in the middle. The germline CDR1 and CDR2 sequences are SGHNT and YENEEA. The CDR3 protein is CASSLELSGVGNTQYF. CDR3 coding DNA: TGTGCCAGCAGCTTAGAATTGTCGGGGGTCGGAAATACGCAGTATTTT.

The CDR3 reads CATHGRGGQPQHF. CDR3 sequence (DNA): TGTGCCACCCACGGAAGGGGAGGTCAGCCCCAGCATTTT. V is TRBV28 and J is TRBJ1-5; a weak D match, TRBD1 (5 bases). This CDR3 has 13 residues. Trimming cost V 10 bases and J 6 bases, with 16 bases left between them. Germline V CDR1 and CDR2: MDHEN, SYDVKM.

This clone was detected only once. The rearrangement links TRBV12-5 to TRBJ2-3; the match to TRBD1 covers 12 bases. Germline lookup yields CDR1 LGHNT and CDR2 FRNRAP. The V segment lost 3 bases and the J segment 7 bases; nucleotides outside the gene matches: 2. This CDR3 spans 14 amino acids. The CDR3 nucleotides are TGTGCTAGTGGTTTCCGGGACAGGGGGCATACGCAGTATTTT. Its translation is CASGFRDRGHTQYF.

The rearrangement links TRBV6-8 to TRBJ2-2; 9 bases align to TRBD1. V trimming: 0 bases; J trimming: 5 bases; junction bases outside the gene matches: 13. This CDR3 is 19 amino acids long. Germline V gene lookup returns CDR1 MNHGY and CDR2 SAAAGT. CDR3 DNA: TGTGCCAGCAGTTACTCGATATTCTGGGGACAGGGTGGTACCGGGGAGCTGTTTTTT. It translates to CASSYSIFWGQGGTGELFF.

This clone was observed a few times. The rearrangement uses TRBV28 and TRBJ1-3; D not certain. The length of the CDR3 is 14 residues. V was cut by 6 bases and J by 0 bases, with 9 bases left in between. CDR1 is MDHEN and CDR2 is SYDVKM in the germline V gene. CDR3 region: CASSKTNSGNTIYF. CDR3 nucleotides: TGTGCCAGCAGCAAGACAAACTCTGGAAACACCATATATTTT.

This sequence joins TRBV15 and TRBJ2-5; TRBD2 agrees at 12 bases. V lost 6 bases, J lost 4 bases, and 12 bases stayed unmatched. This CDR3 spans 17 amino acids. Per the germline V gene, CDR1 is LNHNV and CDR2 is YYDKDF (reference sequence). CDR3 bases: TGTGCCACCAGGGGAGCGGCTAGCGGGGGGGCAGGAGAGACCCAGTACTTC. Amino acids: CATRGAASGGAGETQYF.

The J gene is TRBJ1-2, the V gene TRBV5-1, with 7 bases fitting TRBD1. J gave up 8 bases and V 5 bases, and 12 bases lay outside the gene matches. CDR3 length: 14 residues. CDR1 SGHRS and CDR2 YFSETQ come from the germline V gene. CDR3 sequence: CASRATSGGEGYTF. The CDR3 DNA sequence: TGCGCCAGCAGGGCTACCTCAGGGGGAGAGGGCTACACCTTC.

The chain employs TRBV6-7 and TRBJ1-3; the match to TRBD1 covers 8 bases. TRBV6-7 is sorted into the ORF group, with uncertain function. With 6 bases clipped from V and 5 bases from J, the junction kept 9 bases outside the gene matches. This CDR3 has 15 residues. The CDR3 reads CASRQGQGLRNTIYF. CDR3 nucleotides: TGTGCCAGCAGACAAGGACAGGGCTTAAGAAACACCATATATTTT.

This clone has a handful of counts. The rearrangement joins TRBV9 to TRBJ2-7; 11 bases are a match to TRBD2. CDR1 and CDR2 (germline): SGDLS, YYNGEE. The V and J ends lost 0 bases and 2 bases, in that order; junction bases with no gene match: 4. The CDR3 is made up of 16 amino acids. The CDR3 DNA reads TGTGCCAGCAGCGTAGGAGGTAGCGGGAGGGCCTACGAGCAGTACTTC. Protein: CASSVGGSGRAYEQYF.

The chain combines TRBV18 with TRBJ1-1, with D hard to call. The CDR3 runs 20 residues. Per germline, CDR1 KGHSH and CDR2 LQKENI. The V end lost 2 bases, the J end lost 5 bases, and 30 bases lay between the germline ends. CDR3 amino acids: CASSPASSVSAAVGQTEAFF. CDR3 in DNA: TGTGCCAGCTCACCAGCGTCGTCCGTTTCCGCGGCCGTAGGGCAGACTGAAGCTTTCTTT.

V usage is TRBV5-1 and J usage is TRBJ2-7; 9 bases map to TRBD1. Germline V gene data show CDR1 as SGHRS and CDR2 as YFSETQ. The V and J ends lost 4 bases and 2 bases, in that order; junction bases with no gene match: 10. This CDR3 contains 16 residues. In DNA form, the CDR3 reads TGCGCCAGCAGCAAGTCACAGGGGGCTAGCACCTACGAGCAGTACTTC. This codes for CASSKSQGASTYEQYF.

CDR3 in amino acids: CASSFILRVLYEQYF. CDR3 sequence (DNA): TGTGCCAGCAGCTTCATCCTAAGGGTCCTCTACGAGCAGTACTTC. The chain couples TRBV12-1 to TRBJ2-7. TRBV12-1 is shown as a pseudogene. The CDR3 covers 15 residues.

This chain uses TRBV6-7 with TRBJ1-2; D ambiguous. TRBV6-7 has ORF status, its function being uncertain. The V end was cut by 6 bases, the J end by 7 bases, with 12 bases between. CDR3 length: 12 amino acids. The CDR3 region has the DNA TGTGCCAGCAGAAAGTCTGTGGGTGGCTACACCTTC. This sequence encodes CASRKSVGGYTF.

The chain couples TRBV30 to TRBJ1-1, with D possibly TRBD1 on 5 matching bases. This CDR3 has 11 residues. Trimming pared 3 bases from V and 9 bases from J, leaving 11 bases between. Germline values: CDR1 GTSNPN, CDR2 SVGIG (reference sequence). The CDR3 sequence is CAWRTEAKAFF. For the CDR3, the DNA is TGTGCCTGGAGGACAGAGGCTAAAGCTTTCTTT.

The rearrangement joins TRBV18 to TRBJ1-3; tentative D call: TRBD1 (6 bases). There are 15 residues in the CDR3. V lost 5 bases and J lost 4, with 15 bases in between. Germline V gene data show CDR1 as KGHSH and CDR2 as LQKENI. The CDR3 is CASSVQGTTGNTIYF. The CDR3 bases are TGTGCCAGCTCAGTACAGGGAACGACGGGAAACACCATATATTTT.

V and J are TRBV29-1 and TRBJ1-1; no firm D call. The germline V gene encodes CDR1 SQVTM and CDR2 ANQGSEA. The length of the CDR3 is 12 residues. V lost 0 bases to trimming and J lost 10 bases, with 12 bases between them. The CDR3, as DNA: TGCAGCGTTGAAGAAGGCACCTTGGGAGCTTTCTTT. It specifies CSVEEGTLGAFF.

In its sample, this clone was seen a few times. The V gene is TRBV11-3, the J gene TRBJ2-5; D call uncertain. Per germline, CDR1 SGHNT and CDR2 YENEEA. This CDR3 contains 14 residues. Trimming left V 3 bases short and J 0 bases short, with 8 bases between. The CDR3, as DNA: TGTGCCAGCAGCTTCCTACTGTACCAAGAGACCCAGTACTTC. The encoded protein is CASSFLLYQETQYF.

This clone was picked up many times. V and J are TRBV11-3 and TRBJ1-2; a possible D gene is TRBD1 (6 bases). The CDR3 is 14 residues long. From germline, CDR1 is SGHNT and CDR2 YENEEA. The V end lost 4 bases, the J end lost 4 bases, and 13 bases lay between the germline ends. In nucleotides, the CDR3 is TGTGCCAGCAGCTCCTCCGGGACATTCTATGGCTACACCTTC. Translating it yields CASSSSGTFYGYTF.

This clone was picked up a small number of times. The chain recombines TRBV9 with TRBJ2-3; 8 bases are shared with TRBD2. CDR1 SGDLS and CDR2 YYNGEE come from the germline V gene. The CDR3 length is 17 residues. The V segment lost 0 bases and the J segment 5 bases; nucleotides outside the gene matches: 11. In DNA form, the CDR3 reads TGTGCCAGCAGCGTAGAAGCGGGAGTGATAGGAGTAGATACGCAGTATTTT. Amino acids: CASSVEAGVIGVDTQYF.